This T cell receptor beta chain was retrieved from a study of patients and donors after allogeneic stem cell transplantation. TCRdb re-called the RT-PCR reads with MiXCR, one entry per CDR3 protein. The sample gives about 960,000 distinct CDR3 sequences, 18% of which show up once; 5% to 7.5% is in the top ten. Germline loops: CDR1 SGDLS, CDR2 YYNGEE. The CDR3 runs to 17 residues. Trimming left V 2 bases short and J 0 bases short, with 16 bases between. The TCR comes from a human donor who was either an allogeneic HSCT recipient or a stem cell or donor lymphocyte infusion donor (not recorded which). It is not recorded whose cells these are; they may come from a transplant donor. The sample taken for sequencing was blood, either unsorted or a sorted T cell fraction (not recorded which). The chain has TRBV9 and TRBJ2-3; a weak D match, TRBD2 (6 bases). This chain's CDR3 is CASSVGGGGLSTDTQYF. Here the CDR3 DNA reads TGTGCCAGCAGCGTCGGGGGAGGCGGTCTAAGCACAGATACGCAGTATTTT.